These 5 T cell receptor beta chains were all obtained from the same sample, sequenced in a study of regulatory T cells in long-lasting Graves disease. CDR3 regions were amplified by Arm-PCR using iRepertoire HTBI primers to build TCR beta libraries. Using its own MiXCR run on the multiplex PCR reads, TCRdb lists one record per CDR3 protein. The sample records about 420,000 distinct CDR3 sequences, around 20% being singletons. The time point: persistent/refractory GD, antithyroid drugs over 5 years with positive TRAb. RNA isolated from PBMCs was used to make the TCR library. The starting material was peripheral blood mononuclear cells (PBMCs), obtained when the disease was refractory, from a patient treated with antithyroid drugs. These TCRs come from a female donor with Graves disease.

This clonotype was observed once. The chain uses TRBV6-4 and TRBJ2-7; D unclear. This CDR3 is built from 13 residues. V gave up 5 bases and J gave up 3 bases, with 11 bases separating them. Per the germline V gene, CDR1 is MRHNA and CDR2 is SNTAGT. The CDR3 DNA follows: TGTGCCAGCAGTCCCTCCAGGCGCTACGAGCAGTACTTC. It encodes CASSPSRRYEQYF.

J is TRBJ1-2 and V is TRBV10-3; 10 bases match TRBD1. The CDR3 has 13 amino acids. In germline, CDR1 is ENHRY, CDR2 SYGVKD. The V and J ends lost 10 bases and 4 bases, in that order; junction bases with no gene match: 6. CDR3 bases: TGTGCCACGACGAGACAGGGGGCCTATGGCTACACCTTC. It encodes CATTRQGAYGYTF.

As regards this clonotype: Being one base from a much bigger clone, this may be a read error. The V gene is TRBV6-2 or TRBV6-3, the J gene TRBJ1-5; no firm D call. This CDR3 contains 15 residues. V lost 7 bases to trimming and J lost 3 bases, with 16 bases between them. Germline V gene data show CDR1 as MNHEY and CDR2 as SVGEGT. CDR3 coding DNA: TGTGCCAGCAAGAATGACAACACGATCAATCAGCCCCAGCATTTT. This encodes CASKNDNTINQPQHF.

There are a few counts of this clonotype. This sequence joins TRBV3-1 and TRBJ1-1; D is perhaps TRBD1 (5 bases). Germline CDR1 and CDR2: LGHDT and YNNKEL (reference sequence). The CDR3 is made up of 18 amino acids. The V end was cut by 3 bases, the J end by 1 base, with 21 bases between. DNA for the CDR3: TGTGCCAGCAGCCACGAGATAACAGGAGGGAGGGGGAACACTGAAGCTTTCTTT. Its translation is CASSHEITGGRGNTEAFF.

This clonotype was observed many times. This chain uses TRBV2 with TRBJ2-7, with 8 positions matching TRBD2. J gave up 2 bases and V 4 bases, and 13 bases lay outside the gene matches. The CDR3 length is 17 residues. The germline CDR1 and CDR2 sequences are SNHLY and FYNNEI. The CDR3 region has the DNA TGTGCCAGCAGTGCCATAATTGTGACTAGCGCAGCCTACGAGCAGTACTTC. This gives the protein CASSAIIVTSAAYEQYF.